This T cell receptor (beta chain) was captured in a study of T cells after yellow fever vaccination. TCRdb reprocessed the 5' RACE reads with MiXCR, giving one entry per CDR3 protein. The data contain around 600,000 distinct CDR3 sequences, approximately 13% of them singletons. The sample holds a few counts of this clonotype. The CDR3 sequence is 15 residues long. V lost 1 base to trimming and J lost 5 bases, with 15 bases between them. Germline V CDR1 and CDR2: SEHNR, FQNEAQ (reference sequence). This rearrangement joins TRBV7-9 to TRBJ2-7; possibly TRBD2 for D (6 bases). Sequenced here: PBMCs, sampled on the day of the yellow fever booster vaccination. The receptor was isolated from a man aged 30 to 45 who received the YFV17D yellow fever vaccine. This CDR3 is CASSLVDGSPDEQYF. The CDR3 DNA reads TGTGCCAGCAGCTTAGTCGACGGGAGTCCCGACGAGCAGTACTTC.